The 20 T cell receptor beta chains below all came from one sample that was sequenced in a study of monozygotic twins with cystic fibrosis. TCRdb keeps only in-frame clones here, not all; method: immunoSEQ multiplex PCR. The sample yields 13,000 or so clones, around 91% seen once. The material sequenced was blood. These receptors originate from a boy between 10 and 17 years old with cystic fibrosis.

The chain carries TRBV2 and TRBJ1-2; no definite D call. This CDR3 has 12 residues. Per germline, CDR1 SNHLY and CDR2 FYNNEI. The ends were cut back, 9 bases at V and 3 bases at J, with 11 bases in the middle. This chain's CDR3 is CARLIPDYGYTF. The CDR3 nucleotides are TGTGCCAGACTAATACCTGACTATGGCTACACCTTC.

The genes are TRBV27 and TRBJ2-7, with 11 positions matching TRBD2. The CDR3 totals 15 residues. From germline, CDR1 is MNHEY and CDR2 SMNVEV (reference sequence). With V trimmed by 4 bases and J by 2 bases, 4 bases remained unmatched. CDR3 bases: TGTGCCAGCAGTTATAGCGGGAGGGTACCCTACGAGCAGTACTTC. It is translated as CASSYSGRVPYEQYF.

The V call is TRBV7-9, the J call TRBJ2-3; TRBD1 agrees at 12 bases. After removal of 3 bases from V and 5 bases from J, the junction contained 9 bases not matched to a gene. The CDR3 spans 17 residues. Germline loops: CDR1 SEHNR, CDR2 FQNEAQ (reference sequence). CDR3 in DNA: TGTGCCAGCAGCTTGACAACCGGGACAGGGGGCTTAGATACGCAGTATTTT. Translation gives CASSLTTGTGGLDTQYF.

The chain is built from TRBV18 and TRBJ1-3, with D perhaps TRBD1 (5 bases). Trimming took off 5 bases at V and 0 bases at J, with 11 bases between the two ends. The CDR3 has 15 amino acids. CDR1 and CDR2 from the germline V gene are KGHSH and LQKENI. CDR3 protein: CASSAGTASGNTIYF. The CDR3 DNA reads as TGTGCCAGCTCAGCCGGGACGGCCTCTGGAAACACCATATATTTT.

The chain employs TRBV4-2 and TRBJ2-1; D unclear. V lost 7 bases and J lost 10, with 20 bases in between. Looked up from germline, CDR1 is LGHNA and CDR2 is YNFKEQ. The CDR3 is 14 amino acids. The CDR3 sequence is CASTQRRDFGEQFF. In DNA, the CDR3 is TGTGCCAGCACCCAGCGAAGGGATTTTGGGGAGCAGTTCTTC.

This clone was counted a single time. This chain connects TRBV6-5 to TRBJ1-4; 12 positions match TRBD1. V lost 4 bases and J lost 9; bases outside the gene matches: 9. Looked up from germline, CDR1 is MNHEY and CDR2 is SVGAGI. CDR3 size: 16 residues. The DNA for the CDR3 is TGTGCCAGCAGTTGGGCCGTCGGGACAGGGGGCCAAAAACTGTTTTTT. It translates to CASSWAVGTGGQKLFF.

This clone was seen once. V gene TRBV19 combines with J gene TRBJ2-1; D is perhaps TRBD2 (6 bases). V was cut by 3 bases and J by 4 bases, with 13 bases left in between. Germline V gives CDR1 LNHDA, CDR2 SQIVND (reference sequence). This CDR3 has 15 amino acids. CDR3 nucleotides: TGTGCCAGTAGTATCTTCGCGGGGAAATACAATGAGCAGTTCTTC. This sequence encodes CASSIFAGKYNEQFF.

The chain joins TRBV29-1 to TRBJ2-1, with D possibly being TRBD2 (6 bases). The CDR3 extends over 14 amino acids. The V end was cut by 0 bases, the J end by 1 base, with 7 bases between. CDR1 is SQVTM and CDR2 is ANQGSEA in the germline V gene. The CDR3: CSVEERGSYNEQFF. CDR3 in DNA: TGCAGCGTTGAAGAGCGGGGATCCTACAATGAGCAGTTCTTC.

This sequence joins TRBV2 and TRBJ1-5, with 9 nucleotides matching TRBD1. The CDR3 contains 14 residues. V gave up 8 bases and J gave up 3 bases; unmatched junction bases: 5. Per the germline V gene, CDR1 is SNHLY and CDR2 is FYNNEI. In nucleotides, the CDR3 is TGTGCCAGCGCGGGACAGGGTTCCAATCAGCCCCAGCATTTT. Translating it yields CASAGQGSNQPQHF.

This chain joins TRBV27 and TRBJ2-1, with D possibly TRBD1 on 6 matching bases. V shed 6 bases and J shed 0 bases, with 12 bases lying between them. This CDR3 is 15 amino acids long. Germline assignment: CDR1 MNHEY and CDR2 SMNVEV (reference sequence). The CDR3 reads CASSSGQISYNEQFF. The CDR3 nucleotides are TGTGCCAGCAGCTCCGGACAGATCTCCTACAATGAGCAGTTCTTC.

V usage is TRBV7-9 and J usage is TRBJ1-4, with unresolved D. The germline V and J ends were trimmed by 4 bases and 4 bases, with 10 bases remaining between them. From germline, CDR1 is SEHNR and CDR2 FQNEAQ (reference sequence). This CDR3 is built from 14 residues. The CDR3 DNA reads TGTGCCAGCAGCTCGGTCAGCTTTAATGAAAAACTGTTTTTT. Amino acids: CASSSVSFNEKLFF.

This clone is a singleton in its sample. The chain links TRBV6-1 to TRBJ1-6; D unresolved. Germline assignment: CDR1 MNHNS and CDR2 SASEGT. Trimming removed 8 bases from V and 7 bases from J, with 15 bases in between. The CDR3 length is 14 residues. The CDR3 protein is CASAYFGMNSPLHF. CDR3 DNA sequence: TGTGCCAGCGCGTATTTTGGGATGAATTCACCCCTCCACTTT.

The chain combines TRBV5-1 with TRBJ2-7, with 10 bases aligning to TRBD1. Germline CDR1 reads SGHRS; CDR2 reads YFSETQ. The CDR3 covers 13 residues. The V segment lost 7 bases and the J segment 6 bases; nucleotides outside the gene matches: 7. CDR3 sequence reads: CASGSGQGFEQYF. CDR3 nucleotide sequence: TGCGCCAGCGGATCGGGACAGGGGTTCGAGCAGTACTTC.

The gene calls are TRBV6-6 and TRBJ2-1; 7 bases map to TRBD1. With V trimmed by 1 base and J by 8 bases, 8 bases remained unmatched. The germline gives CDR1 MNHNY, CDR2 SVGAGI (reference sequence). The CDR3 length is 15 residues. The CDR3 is CASSYFRQGRDEQFF. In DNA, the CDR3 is TGTGCCAGCAGTTACTTCCGACAGGGAAGGGATGAGCAGTTCTTC.

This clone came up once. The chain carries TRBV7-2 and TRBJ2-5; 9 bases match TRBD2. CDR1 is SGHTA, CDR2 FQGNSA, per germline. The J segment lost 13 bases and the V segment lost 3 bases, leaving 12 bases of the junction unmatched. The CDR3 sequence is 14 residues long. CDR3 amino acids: CASSFPAGGGPRYF. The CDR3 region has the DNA TGTGCCAGCAGCTTCCCGGCGGGAGGGGGGCCAAGGTACTTC.

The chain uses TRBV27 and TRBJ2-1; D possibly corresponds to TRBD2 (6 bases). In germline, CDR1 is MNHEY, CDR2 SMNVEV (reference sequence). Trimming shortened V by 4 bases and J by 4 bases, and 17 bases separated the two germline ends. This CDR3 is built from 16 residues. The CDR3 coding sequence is TGTGCCAGCAGTTCCGTATCTGGGGGGATATACAATGAGCAGTTCTTC. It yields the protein CASSSVSGGIYNEQFF.

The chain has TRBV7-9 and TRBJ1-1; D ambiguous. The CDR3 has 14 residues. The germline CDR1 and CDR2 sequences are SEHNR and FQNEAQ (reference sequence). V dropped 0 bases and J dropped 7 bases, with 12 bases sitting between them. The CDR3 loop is CASSLALGGYEAFF. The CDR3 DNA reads TGTGCCAGCAGCTTAGCGCTCGGAGGGTATGAAGCTTTCTTT.

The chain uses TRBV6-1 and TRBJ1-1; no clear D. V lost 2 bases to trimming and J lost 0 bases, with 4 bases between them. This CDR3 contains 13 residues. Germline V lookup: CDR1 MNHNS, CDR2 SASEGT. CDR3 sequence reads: CASSESLNTEAFF. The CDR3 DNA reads TGTGCCAGCAGTGAAAGCCTGAACACTGAAGCTTTCTTT.

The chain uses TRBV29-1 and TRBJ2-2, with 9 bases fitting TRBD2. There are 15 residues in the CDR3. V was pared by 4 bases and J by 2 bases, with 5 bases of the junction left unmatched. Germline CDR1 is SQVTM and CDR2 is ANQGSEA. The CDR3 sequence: CSVGSSGENTGELFF. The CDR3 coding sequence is TGCAGCGTTGGGTCTAGCGGGGAAAACACCGGGGAGCTGTTTTTT.

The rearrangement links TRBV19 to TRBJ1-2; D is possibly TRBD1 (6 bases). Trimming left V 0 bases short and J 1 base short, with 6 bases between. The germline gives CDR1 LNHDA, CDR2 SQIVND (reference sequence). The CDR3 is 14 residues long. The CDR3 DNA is TGTGCCAGTAGTATAGACAGGGGTAACTATGGCTACACCTTC. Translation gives CASSIDRGNYGYTF.